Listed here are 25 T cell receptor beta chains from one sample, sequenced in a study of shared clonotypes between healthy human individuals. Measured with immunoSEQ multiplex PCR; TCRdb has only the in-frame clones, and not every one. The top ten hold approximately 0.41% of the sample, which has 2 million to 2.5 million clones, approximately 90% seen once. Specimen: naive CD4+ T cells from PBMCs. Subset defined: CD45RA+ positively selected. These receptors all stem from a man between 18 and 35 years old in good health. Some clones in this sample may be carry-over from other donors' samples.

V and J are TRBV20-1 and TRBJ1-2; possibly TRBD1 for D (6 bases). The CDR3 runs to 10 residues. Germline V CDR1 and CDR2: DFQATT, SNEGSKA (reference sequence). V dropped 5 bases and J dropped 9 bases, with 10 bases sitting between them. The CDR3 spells CSARGGRYTF. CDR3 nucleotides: TGCAGTGCTCGGGGGGGGCGCTACACCTTC.

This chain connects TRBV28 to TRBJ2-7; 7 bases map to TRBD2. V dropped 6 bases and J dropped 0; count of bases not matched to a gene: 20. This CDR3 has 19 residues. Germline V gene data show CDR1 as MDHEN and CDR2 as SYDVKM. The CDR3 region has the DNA TGTGCCAGCAGCACTATCCTATGGGCCGCCCTAGCGGACTCCTACGAGCAGTACTTC. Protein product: CASSTILWAALADSYEQYF.

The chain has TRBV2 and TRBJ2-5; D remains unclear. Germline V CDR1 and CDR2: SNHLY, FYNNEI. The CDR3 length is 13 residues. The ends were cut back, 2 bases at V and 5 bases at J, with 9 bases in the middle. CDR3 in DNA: TGTGCCAGCAGTGAAAGGACCGTTGAGACCCAGTACTTC. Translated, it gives CASSERTVETQYF.

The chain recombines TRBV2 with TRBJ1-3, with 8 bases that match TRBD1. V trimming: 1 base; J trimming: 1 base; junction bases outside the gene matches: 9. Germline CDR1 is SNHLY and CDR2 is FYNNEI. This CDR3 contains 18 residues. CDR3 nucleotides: TGTGCCAGCAGTGAAGTGGGGACAGGAACTTTTTCTGGAAACACCATATATTTT. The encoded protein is CASSEVGTGTFSGNTIYF.

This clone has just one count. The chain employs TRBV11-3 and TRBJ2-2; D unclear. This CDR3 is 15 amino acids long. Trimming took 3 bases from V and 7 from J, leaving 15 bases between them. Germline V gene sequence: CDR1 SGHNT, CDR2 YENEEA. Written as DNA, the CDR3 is TGTGCCAGCAGCTTTGGATTCCTCGGTGTCGGGGAGCTGTTTTTT. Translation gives CASSFGFLGVGELFF.

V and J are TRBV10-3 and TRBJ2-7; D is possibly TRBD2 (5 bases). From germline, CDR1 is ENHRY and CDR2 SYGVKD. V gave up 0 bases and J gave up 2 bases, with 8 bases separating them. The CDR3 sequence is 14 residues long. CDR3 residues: CAISESEGAYEQYF. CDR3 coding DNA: TGTGCCATCAGTGAGTCTGAGGGAGCCTACGAGCAGTACTTC.

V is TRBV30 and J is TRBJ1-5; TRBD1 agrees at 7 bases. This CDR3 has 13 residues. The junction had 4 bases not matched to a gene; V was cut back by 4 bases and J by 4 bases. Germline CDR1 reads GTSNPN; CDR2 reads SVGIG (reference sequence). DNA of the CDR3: TGTGCCTGGACGGACAGGCCGAATCAGCCCCAGCATTTT. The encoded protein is CAWTDRPNQPQHF.

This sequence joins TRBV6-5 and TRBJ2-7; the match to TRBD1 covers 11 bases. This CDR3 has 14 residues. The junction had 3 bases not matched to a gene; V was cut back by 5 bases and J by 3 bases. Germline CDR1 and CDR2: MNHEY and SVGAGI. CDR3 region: CASSLGTGGYEQYF. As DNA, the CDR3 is TGTGCCAGCAGTCTCGGGACAGGGGGCTACGAGCAGTACTTC.

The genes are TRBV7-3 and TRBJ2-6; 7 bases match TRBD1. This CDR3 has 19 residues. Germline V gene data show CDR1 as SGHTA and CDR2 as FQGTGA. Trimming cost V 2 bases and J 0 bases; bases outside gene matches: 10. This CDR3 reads CASSLLDRALHSGANVLTF. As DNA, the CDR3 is TGTGCCAGCAGCTTACTTGACAGGGCATTACACTCTGGGGCCAACGTCCTGACTTTC.

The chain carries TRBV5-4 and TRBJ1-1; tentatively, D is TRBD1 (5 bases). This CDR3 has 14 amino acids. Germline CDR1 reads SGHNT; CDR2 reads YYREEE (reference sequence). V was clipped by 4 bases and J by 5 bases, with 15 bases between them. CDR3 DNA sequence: TGTGCCAGCAGCACGGGACCCTTCTGGACTGAAGCTTTCTTT. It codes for CASSTGPFWTEAFF.

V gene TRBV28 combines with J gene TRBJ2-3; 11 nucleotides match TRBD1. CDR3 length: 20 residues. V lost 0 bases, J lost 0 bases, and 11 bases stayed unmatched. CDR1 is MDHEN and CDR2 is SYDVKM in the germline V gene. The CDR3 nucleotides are TGTGCCAGCAGTTTATGGTCCCCGGGACAGGGGGTTGAAAGCACAGATACGCAGTATTTT. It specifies CASSLWSPGQGVESTDTQYF.

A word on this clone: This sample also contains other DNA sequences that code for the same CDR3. The CDR3 region has the DNA TGCGCCAGCAGCTACGGTCAGGGTTCCTACAATGAGCAGTTCTTC. This codes for CASSYGQGSYNEQFF. J is TRBJ2-1 and V is TRBV5-1; maybe TRBD1 (5 bases). CDR1 SGHRS and CDR2 YFSETQ come from the germline V gene. CDR3 length: 15 amino acids. V lost 3 bases and J 1 base, leaving 11 bases between the germline ends.

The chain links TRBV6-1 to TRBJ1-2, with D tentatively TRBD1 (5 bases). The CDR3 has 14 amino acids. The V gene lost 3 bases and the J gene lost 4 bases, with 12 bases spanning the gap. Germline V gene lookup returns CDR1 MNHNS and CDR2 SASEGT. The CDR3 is CASSEDPGGYGYTF. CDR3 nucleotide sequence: TGTGCCAGCAGTGAGGACCCGGGGGGCTATGGCTACACCTTC.

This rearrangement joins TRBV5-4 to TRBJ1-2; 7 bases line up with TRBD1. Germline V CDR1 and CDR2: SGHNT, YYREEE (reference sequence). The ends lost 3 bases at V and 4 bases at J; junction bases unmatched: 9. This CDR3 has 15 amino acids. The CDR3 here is CASSSRDSSPYGYTF. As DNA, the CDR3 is TGTGCCAGCAGCTCAAGGGACAGCTCTCCCTATGGCTACACCTTC.

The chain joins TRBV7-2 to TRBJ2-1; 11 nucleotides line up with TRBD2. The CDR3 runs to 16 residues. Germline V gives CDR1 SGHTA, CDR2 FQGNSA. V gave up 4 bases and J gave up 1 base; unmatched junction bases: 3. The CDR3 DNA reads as TGTGCCAGCAGCTACCGACTAGCGGGGTCCTACAATGAGCAGTTCTTC. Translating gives CASSYRLAGSYNEQFF.

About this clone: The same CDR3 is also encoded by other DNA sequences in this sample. The CDR3 sequence: CASSRGQGGTEAFF. In nucleotides, the CDR3 is TGTGCCAGTAGTAGGGGACAGGGAGGTACTGAAGCTTTCTTT. The chain couples TRBV19 to TRBJ1-1, with 9 bases aligning to TRBD1. V trimming: 4 bases; J trimming: 5 bases; junction bases outside the gene matches: 5. Germline assignment: CDR1 LNHDA and CDR2 SQIVND (reference sequence). The CDR3 sequence is 14 residues long.

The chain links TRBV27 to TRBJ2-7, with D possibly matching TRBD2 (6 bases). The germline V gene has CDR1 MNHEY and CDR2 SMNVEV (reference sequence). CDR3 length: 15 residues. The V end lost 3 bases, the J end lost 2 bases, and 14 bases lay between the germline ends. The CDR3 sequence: CASSFGGSFTYEQYF. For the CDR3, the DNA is TGTGCCAGCAGTTTCGGGGGAAGCTTCACCTACGAGCAGTACTTC.

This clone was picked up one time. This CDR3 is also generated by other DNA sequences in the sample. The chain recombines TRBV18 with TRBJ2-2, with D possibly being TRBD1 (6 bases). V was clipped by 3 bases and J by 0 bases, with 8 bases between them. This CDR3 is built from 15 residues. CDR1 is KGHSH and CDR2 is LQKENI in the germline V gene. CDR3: CASSPGTTNTGELFF. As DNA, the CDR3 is TGTGCCAGCTCACCTGGGACAACGAACACCGGGGAGCTGTTTTTT. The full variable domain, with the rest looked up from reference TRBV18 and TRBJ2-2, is NAGVMQNPRHLVRRRGQEARLRCSPMKGHSHVYWYRQLPEEGLKFMVYLQKENIIDESGMPKERFSAEFPKEGPSILRIQQVVRGDSAAYFCASSPGTTNTGELFFGEGSRLTVL.

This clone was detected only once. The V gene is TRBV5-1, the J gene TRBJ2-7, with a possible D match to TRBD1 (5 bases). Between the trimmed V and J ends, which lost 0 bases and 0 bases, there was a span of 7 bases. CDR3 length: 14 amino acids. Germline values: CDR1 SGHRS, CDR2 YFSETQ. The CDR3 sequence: CASSLAQASYEQYF. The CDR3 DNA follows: TGCGCCAGCAGCTTGGCACAGGCCTCCTACGAGCAGTACTTC.

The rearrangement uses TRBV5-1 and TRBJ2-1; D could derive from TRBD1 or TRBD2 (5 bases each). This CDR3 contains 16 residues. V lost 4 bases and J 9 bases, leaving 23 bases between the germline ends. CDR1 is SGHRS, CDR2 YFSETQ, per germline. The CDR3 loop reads CASSPLGRGEGIEQFF. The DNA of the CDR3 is TGCGCCAGCAGCCCTTTGGGCCGGGGTGAGGGGATTGAGCAGTTCTTC.

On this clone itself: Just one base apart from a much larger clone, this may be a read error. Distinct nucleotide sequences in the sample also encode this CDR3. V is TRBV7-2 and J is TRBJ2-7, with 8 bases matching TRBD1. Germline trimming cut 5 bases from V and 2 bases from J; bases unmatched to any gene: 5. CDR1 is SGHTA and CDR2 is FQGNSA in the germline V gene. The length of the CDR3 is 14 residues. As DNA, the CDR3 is TGTGCCAGCAGCCAAGGGACAGGTCCCTACGAGCAGTACTTC. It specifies CASSQGTGPYEQYF.

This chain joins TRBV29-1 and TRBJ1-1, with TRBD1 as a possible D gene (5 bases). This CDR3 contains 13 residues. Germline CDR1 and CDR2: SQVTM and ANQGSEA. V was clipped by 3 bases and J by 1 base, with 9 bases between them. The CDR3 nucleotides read TGCAGCGTTGATCAGGGAACGAACACTGAAGCTTTCTTT. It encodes CSVDQGTNTEAFF.

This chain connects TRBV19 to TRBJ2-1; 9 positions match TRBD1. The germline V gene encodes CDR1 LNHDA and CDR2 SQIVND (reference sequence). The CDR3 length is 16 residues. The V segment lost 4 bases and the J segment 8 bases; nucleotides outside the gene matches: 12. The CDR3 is CASSNRFRQGDYEQFF. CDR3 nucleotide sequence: TGTGCCAGTAGTAATAGGTTCAGACAGGGGGACTATGAGCAGTTCTTC.

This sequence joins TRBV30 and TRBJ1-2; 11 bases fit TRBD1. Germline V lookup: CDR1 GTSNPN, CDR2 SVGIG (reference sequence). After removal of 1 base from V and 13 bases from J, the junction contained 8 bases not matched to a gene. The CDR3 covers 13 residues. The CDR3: CAWSGGTGGVCTF. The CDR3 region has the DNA TGTGCCTGGAGTGGGGGGACAGGGGGTGTCTGCACCTTC.

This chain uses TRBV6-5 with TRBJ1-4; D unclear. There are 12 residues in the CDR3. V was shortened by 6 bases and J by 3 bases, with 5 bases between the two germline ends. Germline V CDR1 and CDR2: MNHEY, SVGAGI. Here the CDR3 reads CASRQPNEKLFF. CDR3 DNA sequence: TGTGCCAGCAGACAGCCTAATGAAAAACTGTTTTTT.